Listed below are T cell receptor beta chains from one sample, sequenced in a study of T cells in narcolepsy. Data came from immunoSEQ multiplex PCR; TCRdb stores just in-frame clones and leaves some out. The profile shows roughly 34,000 clones, 87% of them singletons. Sample: CD45RA- memory CD4+ T cells from PBMCs. All receptors come from a human donor with narcolepsy. Both conserved end residues are part of each CDR3. The D gene is left open where the match is weak. A row's size may be missing; if present it is once, few, many or a size class.

cdr3_aa: CASSQGDNMNTEAFF
cdr3_nt: TGTGCCAGCAGCCAAGGGGATAACATGAACACTGAAGCTTTCTTT
d_call: -
v_call: TRBV4-2
clone_size: -
j_call: TRBJ1-1

cdr3_aa: CASSEWDRENTEAFF
cdr3_nt: TGTGCCAGCAGTGAGTGGGACAGAGAGAACACTGAAGCTTTCTTT
d_call: TRBD1
v_call: TRBV2
clone_size: -
j_call: TRBJ1-1

cdr3_aa: CASSWAGTGHNEQFF
cdr3_nt: TGTGCCAGCAGCTGGGCCGGGACAGGACACAATGAGCAGTTCTTC
d_call: TRBD1
v_call: TRBV7-9
clone_size: -
j_call: TRBJ2-1

cdr3_aa: CASRLDRGPNEKLFF
cdr3_nt: TGTGCCAGCAGGCTAGACAGGGGCCCGAATGAAAAACTGTTTTTT
d_call: TRBD1
v_call: TRBV13
clone_size: -
j_call: TRBJ1-4

cdr3_aa: CASRPSAEGSYTF
cdr3_nt: TGTGCCAGCAGACCCTCGGCCGAGGGTAGCTACACCTTC
d_call: -
v_call: TRBV2
clone_size: -
j_call: TRBJ1-2

cdr3_aa: CASSLSYASPLHF
cdr3_nt: TGTGCCAGCAGCTTAAGTTACGCTTCACCCCTCCACTTT
d_call: -
v_call: TRBV11-2
clone_size: -
j_call: TRBJ1-6

cdr3_aa: CASSPSLGGTYEQYF
cdr3_nt: TGTGCCAGCAGCCCCTCCCTGGGGGGGACGTACGAGCAGTACTTC
d_call: TRBD2
v_call: TRBV9
clone_size: -
j_call: TRBJ2-7

cdr3_aa: CASTRGINTEAFF
cdr3_nt: TGTGCCAGTACTAGGGGAATTAACACTGAAGCTTTCTTT
d_call: -
v_call: TRBV19
clone_size: -
j_call: TRBJ1-1

cdr3_aa: CAWKKDGSGTEAFF
cdr3_nt: TGTGCCTGGAAAAAGGACGGGAGCGGCACTGAAGCTTTCTTT
d_call: -
v_call: TRBV30
clone_size: -
j_call: TRBJ1-1

cdr3_aa: CASSPGRGWFF
cdr3_nt: TGTGCCAGCAGCCCGGGCCGGGGTTGGTTCTTC
d_call: -
v_call: TRBV7-3
clone_size: -
j_call: TRBJ2-1

cdr3_aa: CASSIRLAGATQYF
cdr3_nt: TGTGCCAGTAGTATCCGACTAGCGGGAGCGACCCAGTACTTC
d_call: TRBD2
v_call: TRBV19
clone_size: -
j_call: TRBJ2-5

cdr3_aa: CASEGPGTNEQFF
cdr3_nt: TGTGCCAGCGAGGGGCCGGGGACGAATGAGCAGTTCTTC
d_call: -
v_call: TRBV2
clone_size: -
j_call: TRBJ2-1

cdr3_aa: CASSLVGKIDEQYF
cdr3_nt: TGTGCCAGCAGCTTAGTGGGGAAAATCGACGAGCAGTACTTC
d_call: -
v_call: TRBV7-8
clone_size: -
j_call: TRBJ2-7

cdr3_aa: CASSLDGVTGELFF
cdr3_nt: TGTGCCAGCAGCTTAGATGGGGTCACCGGGGAGCTGTTTTTT
d_call: -
v_call: TRBV11-2
clone_size: -
j_call: TRBJ2-2

cdr3_aa: CSVPSAGANVLTF
cdr3_nt: TGCAGCGTTCCCTCGGCTGGGGCCAACGTCCTGACTTTC
d_call: -
v_call: TRBV29-1
clone_size: -
j_call: TRBJ2-6

cdr3_aa: CASSELWRGPQETQYF
cdr3_nt: TGTGCCAGCAGTGAACTTTGGAGGGGGCCCCAAGAGACCCAGTACTTC
d_call: -
v_call: TRBV6-1
clone_size: -
j_call: TRBJ2-5

cdr3_aa: CASSLVGGVTGELFF
cdr3_nt: TGCGCCAGCAGCTTGGTAGGGGGCGTCACCGGGGAGCTGTTTTTT
d_call: TRBD1
v_call: TRBV5-1
clone_size: few
j_call: TRBJ2-2

cdr3_aa: CASSPDGKGSGGELFF
cdr3_nt: TGTGCCAGCAGCCCGGATGGTAAGGGTTCCGGAGGGGAGCTGTTTTTT
d_call: -
v_call: TRBV7-3
clone_size: -
j_call: TRBJ2-2

cdr3_aa: CASSQDTSGSKRNTQYF
cdr3_nt: TGCGCCAGCAGCCAAGATACTAGCGGGAGTAAGAGAAATACGCAGTATTTT
d_call: TRBD2
v_call: TRBV4-3
clone_size: -
j_call: TRBJ2-3

cdr3_aa: CATVGTSKSDTQYF
cdr3_nt: TGTGCCACCGTGGGGACTAGCAAGTCAGATACGCAGTATTTT
d_call: TRBD2
v_call: TRBV27
clone_size: -
j_call: TRBJ2-3

cdr3_aa: CASSRGLGGLYF
cdr3_nt: TGTGCCAGCAGCCGTGGACTAGGTGGGCTGTACTTC
d_call: TRBD2
v_call: TRBV7-9
clone_size: few
j_call: TRBJ2-7

cdr3_aa: CASSPRGVGGTQYF
cdr3_nt: TGTGCCAGCAGCCCACGGGGGGTCGGAGGGACCCAGTACTTC
d_call: TRBD2
v_call: TRBV11-3
clone_size: -
j_call: TRBJ2-5

cdr3_aa: CASSLHKYNEQFF
cdr3_nt: TGTGCCAGCAGCTTGCACAAATACAATGAGCAGTTCTTC
d_call: -
v_call: TRBV7-3
clone_size: -
j_call: TRBJ2-1

cdr3_aa: CASSEVAGLLGSGANVLTF
cdr3_nt: TGTGCCAGCAGTGAAGTAGCGGGGCTTCTGGGTTCTGGGGCCAACGTCCTGACTTTC
d_call: TRBD2
v_call: TRBV2
clone_size: -
j_call: TRBJ2-6

cdr3_aa: CASSVTDSGNTIYF
cdr3_nt: TGTGCCAGCAGCGTGACTGACTCTGGAAACACCATATATTTT
d_call: -
v_call: TRBV9
clone_size: -
j_call: TRBJ1-3

cdr3_aa: CATQKGMGEKLFF
cdr3_nt: TGTGCCACACAGAAGGGGATGGGTGAAAAACTGTTTTTT
d_call: -
v_call: TRBV10-3
clone_size: -
j_call: TRBJ1-4

cdr3_aa: CASSPQAAVNTEAFF
cdr3_nt: TGCGCCAGCAGCCCACAGGCGGCGGTGAACACTGAAGCTTTCTTT
d_call: -
v_call: TRBV5-1
clone_size: -
j_call: TRBJ1-1

cdr3_aa: CASKLESGANVLTF
cdr3_nt: TGTGCCAGCAAATTGGAGAGTGGGGCCAACGTCCTGACTTTC
d_call: -
v_call: TRBV6-1
clone_size: -
j_call: TRBJ2-6

cdr3_aa: CASSMSSGRYEQYF
cdr3_nt: TGTGCCAGTAGTATGTCTAGCGGGCGGTACGAGCAGTACTTC
d_call: TRBD2
v_call: TRBV19
clone_size: -
j_call: TRBJ2-7

cdr3_aa: CASSQLASSYEQYF
cdr3_nt: TGCGCCAGCAGCCAACTAGCGTCCTCCTACGAGCAGTACTTC
d_call: TRBD2
v_call: TRBV5-1
clone_size: once
j_call: TRBJ2-7

cdr3_aa: CASMPGGAPNEKLFF
cdr3_nt: TGTGCCAGCATGCCCGGGGGGGCGCCTAATGAAAAACTGTTTTTT
d_call: -
v_call: TRBV2
clone_size: -
j_call: TRBJ1-4

cdr3_aa: CATSRDIATYGYTF
cdr3_nt: TGTGCCACCAGCAGAGATATCGCCACCTATGGCTACACCTTC
d_call: -
v_call: TRBV15
clone_size: few
j_call: TRBJ1-2

cdr3_aa: CASSQRENTEAFF
cdr3_nt: TGTGCCAGCAGCCAACGAGAGAACACTGAAGCTTTCTTT
d_call: -
v_call: TRBV4-2
clone_size: -
j_call: TRBJ1-1

cdr3_aa: CASSGSWAETQYF
cdr3_nt: TGTGCCAGCAGTGGATCCTGGGCGGAGACCCAGTACTTC
d_call: -
v_call: TRBV27
clone_size: -
j_call: TRBJ2-5

cdr3_aa: CASSPGRRDTEAFF
cdr3_nt: TGTGCCAGCAGCCCCGGAAGGAGGGACACTGAAGCTTTCTTT
d_call: -
v_call: TRBV7-3
clone_size: -
j_call: TRBJ1-1

cdr3_aa: CAWRGLAGVATQYF
cdr3_nt: TGTGCCTGGAGGGGGTTAGCGGGAGTGGCGACCCAGTACTTC
d_call: TRBD2
v_call: TRBV30
clone_size: -
j_call: TRBJ2-5